The TCR beta chain under discussion was sequenced for a study of cytomegalovirus exposure and HLA in healthy donors. Study-level background: Within an early data release were roughly 90 million unique TCRs drawn from HLA-typed donors.

In the case of this clone: Its cognate antigen is unknown.

The study, taken as a whole, reports: Most TCR beta V segments were productive about 87% or about 30% of the time in an earlier analysis.

The V and J ends lost 2 bases and 7 bases, in that order; junction bases with no gene match: 2. Per germline, CDR1 MNHEY and CDR2 SMNVEV (reference sequence). The CDR3 covers 13 residues. Healthy people donating bone marrow made up the donors. PCR employed 60 Vbeta and 13 Jbeta primers. Data came from immunoSEQ multiplex PCR; TCRdb stores just in-frame clones and leaves some out. The sample includes roughly 150,000 clones, around 76% seen only once; the top ten take about 1.6%. The specimen was PBMCs. This TCR was recovered from a man aged 40-49 years in good health and CMV-seronegative. The genes are TRBV27 and TRBJ2-1, with TRBD1 matching over 7 bases. The CDR3 sequence is CASSLTTGNEQFF. The DNA of the CDR3 is TGTGCCAGCAGTTTAACGACAGGGAATGAGCAGTTCTTC.